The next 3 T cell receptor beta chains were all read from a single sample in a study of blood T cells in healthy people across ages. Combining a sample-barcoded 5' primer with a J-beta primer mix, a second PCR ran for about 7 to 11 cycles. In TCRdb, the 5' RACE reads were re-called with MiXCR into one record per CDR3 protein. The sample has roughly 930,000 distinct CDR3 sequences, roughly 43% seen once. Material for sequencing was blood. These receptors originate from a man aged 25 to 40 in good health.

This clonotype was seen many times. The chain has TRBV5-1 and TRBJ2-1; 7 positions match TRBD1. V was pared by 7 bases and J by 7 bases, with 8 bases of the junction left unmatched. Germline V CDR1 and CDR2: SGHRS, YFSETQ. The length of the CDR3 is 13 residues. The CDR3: CASGEQGTNEQFF. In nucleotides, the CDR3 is TGCGCCAGCGGTGAACAGGGGACGAATGAGCAGTTCTTC.

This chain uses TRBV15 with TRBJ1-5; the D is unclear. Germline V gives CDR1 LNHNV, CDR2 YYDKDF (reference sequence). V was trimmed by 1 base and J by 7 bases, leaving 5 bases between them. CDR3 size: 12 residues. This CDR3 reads CATSRVRQPQHF. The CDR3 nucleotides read TGTGCCACCAGCAGAGTCCGCCAGCCCCAGCATTTT.

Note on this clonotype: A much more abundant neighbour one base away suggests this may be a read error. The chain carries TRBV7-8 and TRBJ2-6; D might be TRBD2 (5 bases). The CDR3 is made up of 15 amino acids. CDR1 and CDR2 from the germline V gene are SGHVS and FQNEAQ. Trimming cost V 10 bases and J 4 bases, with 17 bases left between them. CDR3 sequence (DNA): TGTGCCACTACGATGAGCCGGGGAGGGGCCAACGTCCTGACTTTC. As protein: CATTMSRGGANVLTF. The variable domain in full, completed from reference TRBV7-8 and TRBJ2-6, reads GAGVSQSPRYKVAKRGQDVALRCDPISGHVSLFWYQQALGQGPEFLTYFQNEAQLDKSGLPSDRFFAERPEGSVSTLKIQRTQQEDSAVYLCATTMSRGGANVLTFGAGSRLTVL.